This T cell receptor beta chain appears in the sequencing data of a study of beta chain features in type 1 diabetes. Study conclusions and caveats: All four CD4+ subsets from Type 1 diabetes patients carried moderately but significantly shorter TCRB CDR3s.

This clone has more than one count but fewer than ten. What it binds is not known. The sequenced template was cDNA made from the entire isolated RNA. Only in-frame clones appear in the TCRdb table, and some are missing; sequencing was by immunoSEQ multiplex PCR. The data hold 250,000 to 300,000 clones, with roughly 24% observed a single time. CDR3 length equals 14 residues. Germline V CDR1 and CDR2: SQVTM, ANQGSEA. V was clipped by 5 bases and J by 4 bases, with 17 bases between them. The sequence derives from a woman aged 25 to 45 with type 1 diabetes. V and J are TRBV29-1 and TRBJ1-2; no clear D. The sample comprised naive CD4+ T cells from blood. The CDR3 sequence: CSVQGGRRAYGYTF. In DNA, the CDR3 is TGCAGCGTTCAAGGAGGGCGCCGAGCCTATGGCTACACCTTC.